Detailed here is one T cell receptor (beta chain). Its antigen remains unidentified. This entry belongs to a study of T cell responses to AZD1222 COVID-19 vaccine. This table comes from immunoSEQ multiplex PCR, and its TCRdb copy is limited to in-frame clones, with some not included. The sample consists of roughly 150,000 clones, about 92% of them appearing once. Doses given second, at about 4 or about 12 weeks, were pooled. Points from the study as a whole: Seropositivity was recorded at baseline in only a handful of AZD1222 recipients. White British donors predominated, females outnumbered males, and clonal diversity was possibly underestimated.

This CDR3 contains 13 residues. V lost 7 bases and J lost 4; bases outside the gene matches: 5. Germline V gene lookup returns CDR1 GTSNPN and CDR2 SVGIG (reference sequence). V gene TRBV30 combines with J gene TRBJ2-5; 11 nucleotides agree with TRBD1. This clonotype was obtained from an adult who received the AZD1222 COVID-19 vaccine. The specimen comprised peripheral blood, sampled 28 days after the second AZD1222 dose. The CDR3 reads CASNGQGAETQYF. The CDR3 DNA follows: TGTGCCTCCAATGGACAGGGGGCAGAGACCCAGTACTTC.